This T cell receptor (beta chain) comes out of a study of blood T cells in healthy people across ages. Germline CDR1 is SGDLS and CDR2 is YYNGEE. The CDR3 extends over 11 amino acids. V dropped 2 bases and J dropped 11 bases, with 10 bases sitting between them. A second PCR of about 7 to 12 cycles used a sample-barcoded 5' primer and a J-beta primer mix. Every single cDNA molecule received a tag from a template-switch adaptor with 12 random nucleotides. TCRdb fed the 5' RACE reads into MiXCR, producing one record per CDR3 protein. This table has 1.5 million to 2 million distinct CDR3 sequences, roughly 30% appearing once.

Sequencing was done on a sample of blood. The chain employs TRBV9 and TRBJ2-5; D call uncertain. The receptor's source is a woman aged 25 to 39 in good health. The CDR3: CASSVGNGQYF. DNA for the CDR3: TGTGCCAGCAGCGTTGGCAATGGGCAGTACTTC.